This section outlines one T cell receptor (beta chain) sequence together with its context. TCRdb's table, derived via immunoSEQ multiplex PCR, lists solely in-frame clones and lacks some. The data contain about 79,000 clones, 81% of them singletons. The record originates from a study of OX40 agonist ivuxolimab in advanced cancers. The V segment lost 7 bases and the J segment 12 bases; nucleotides outside the gene matches: 13. The CDR3 has 14 residues. In germline, CDR1 is SGHRS, CDR2 YFSETQ. The chain carries TRBV5-1 and TRBJ1-4, with 9 bases fitting TRBD1. The material was CD4+ or CD8+ T cells sorted from blood, obtained in a trial of the OX40 agonist ivuxolimab. The TCR sequence derives from an adult with an advanced solid tumor such as melanoma, head and neck, liver or kidney cancer. DNA for the CDR3: TGCGCCAGCCGGGCGGGACAGGGTTCTGACCAACTGTTTTTT. This sequence encodes CASRAGQGSDQLFF. Full variable domain (missing parts from reference TRBV5-1 and TRBJ1-4): KAGVTQTPRYLIKTRGQQVTLSCSPISGHRSVSWYQQTPGQGLQFLFEYFSETQRNKGNFPGRFSGRQFSNSRSEMNVSTLELGDSALYLCASRAGQGSDQLFFGSGTQLSVL.